The rows below give T cell receptor beta chains drawn from one sample of a study of OX40 agonist ivuxolimab in advanced cancers. This table comes from immunoSEQ multiplex PCR, and its TCRdb copy is limited to in-frame clones, with some not included. The sample includes roughly 54,000 clones, 85% to 90% of them seen just once. The specimen was CD4+ or CD8+ T cells sorted from blood, collected in a trial of the OX40 agonist ivuxolimab. The receptor source for this set is an adult with an advanced solid tumor such as melanoma, head and neck, liver or kidney cancer. Each CDR3 is given with its conserved first and last residue. Fields, in order: clone size, D gene, J gene, V gene, CDR3 DNA, CDR3 protein. The D gene is left open where the match is weak. Clone size, where shown, is once, few, many, or a class for clones that have expanded.

once,-,TRBJ2-7,TRBV28,TGTGCCAGCATTTCAGGGGGGGGGTCCTACGAGCAGTACTTC,CASISGGGSYEQYF
-,-,TRBJ2-5,TRBV21-1,TGTGCCAGGGAAAAAGGGGGGAGGAGGGGAGAGACCCAGTACTTC,CAREKGGRRGETQYF
once,-,TRBJ2-1,TRBV5-1,TGCGCCAGCAGCTTGGGGGGGCTTTACAATGAGCAGTTCTTC,CASSLGGLYNEQFF
-,-,TRBJ2-7,TRBV6-1,TGTGCCAGCAGTGAAGGGGGGTACGAGCAGTACTTC,CASSEGGYEQYF
-,-,TRBJ2-6,TRBV28,TGTGCCAGCAGATCAGGTTCCTTGGCCAACGTCCTGACTTTC,CASRSGSLANVLTF
-,-,TRBJ2-3,TRBV15,TGTGCCACCAGCAGAGCTGTCACAGATACGCAGTATTTT,CATSRAVTDTQYF
-,-,TRBJ1-1,TRBV7-3,TGTGCCAGCAGCTCCGGCGGTAACACTGAAGCTTTCTTT,CASSSGGNTEAFF
-,TRBD1,TRBJ1-1,TRBV19,TGTGCCAGTAGTGCCCCCGGGACAGGTGAAGCTTTCTTT,CASSAPGTGEAFF
-,TRBD1,TRBJ1-4,TRBV5-1,TGCGCCAGCAGCCCCGGGACAGGGGGTGAAAAACTGTTTTTT,CASSPGTGGEKLFF
-,-,TRBJ2-2,TRBV11-3,TGTGCCAGCAGCTTACGGGCAGGGAACACCGGGGAGCTGTTTTTT,CASSLRAGNTGELFF
-,TRBD1,TRBJ2-5,TRBV10-3,TGTGCCATCAGTGATCCGCCCGGGACAGGGGGCAGAGAGACCCAGTACTTC,CAISDPPGTGGRETQYF
-,-,TRBJ2-5,TRBV29-1,TGCAGCGCCGGTCAGGGCGTCGAAGAGACCCAGTACTTC,CSAGQGVEETQYF